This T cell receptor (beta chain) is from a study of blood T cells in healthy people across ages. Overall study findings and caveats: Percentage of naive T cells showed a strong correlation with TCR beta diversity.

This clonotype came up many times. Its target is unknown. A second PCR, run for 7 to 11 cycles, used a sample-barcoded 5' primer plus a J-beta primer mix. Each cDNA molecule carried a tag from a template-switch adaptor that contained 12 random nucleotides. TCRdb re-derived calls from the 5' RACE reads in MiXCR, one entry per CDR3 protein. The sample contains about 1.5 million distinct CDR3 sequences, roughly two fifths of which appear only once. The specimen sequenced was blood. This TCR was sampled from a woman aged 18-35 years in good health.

DNA for the CDR3: TGTGCCAGCAGTCCCGGGTGGGGATACGAGCAGTACTTC. Translating gives CASSPGWGYEQYF. The chain employs TRBV27 and TRBJ2-7, with no clear D. CDR1 is MNHEY and CDR2 is SMNVEV in the germline V gene (reference sequence). Trimming removed 5 bases at V and 4 bases at J, with 12 bases between. The CDR3 is 13 amino acids.